The rows below give T cell receptor beta chains drawn from one sample of a study of OX40 agonist ivuxolimab in advanced cancers. Produced via immunoSEQ multiplex PCR; TCRdb's table is partial and in-frame only. The sample includes about 62,000 clones, 79% seen only once; the top ten take roughly a tenth. The sequencing here drew on CD4+ or CD8+ T cells sorted from blood, taken in a trial of the OX40 agonist ivuxolimab. These receptors were collected from an adult with an advanced solid tumor such as melanoma, head and neck, liver or kidney cancer. The CDR3 runs from the conserved cysteine through the conserved F or W. Fields, in order: V gene, D gene, clone size, J gene, CDR3 length, CDR3 DNA, CDR3 protein. D genes are given only for firm matches. The size entry is marked missing in some rows and otherwise reads once, few, many or a size class.

v_gene: TRBV7-9
d_gene: TRBD1
abundance: -
j_gene: TRBJ2-7
len: 14
CDR3nt: TGTGCCAGCAGCTTAGAACAGGGGCCGTACGAGCAGTACTTC
CDR3aa: CASSLEQGPYEQYF

v_gene: TRBV30
d_gene: TRBD1
abundance: -
j_gene: TRBJ2-7
len: 14
CDR3nt: TGTGCCTGGAGTCTTGGGACAGGGGCCTACGAGCAGTACTTC
CDR3aa: CAWSLGTGAYEQYF

v_gene: TRBV11-2
d_gene: -
abundance: -
j_gene: TRBJ2-3
len: 15
CDR3nt: TGTGCCAGCAGCTCCCTATGGGTTAGGACAGATACGCAGTATTTT
CDR3aa: CASSSLWVRTDTQYF

v_gene: TRBV18
d_gene: -
abundance: many
j_gene: TRBJ2-2
len: 13
CDR3nt: TGTGCCAGCTCACCAACGACCTCCGGGGAGCTGTTTTTT
CDR3aa: CASSPTTSGELFF

v_gene: TRBV7-7
d_gene: TRBD1
abundance: -
j_gene: TRBJ2-5
len: 14
CDR3nt: TGTGCTAGCAGCGAGACAGGGATTCAAGAGACCCAGTACTTC
CDR3aa: CASSETGIQETQYF

v_gene: TRBV10-3
d_gene: -
abundance: once
j_gene: TRBJ2-3
len: 17
CDR3nt: TGTGCCATCAGAGATTGGGAAGGGGCGGGGGCCACAGATACGCAGTATTTT
CDR3aa: CAIRDWEGAGATDTQYF

v_gene: TRBV5-1
d_gene: -
abundance: once
j_gene: TRBJ2-7
len: 15
CDR3nt: TGCGCCAGCAGCTTAGGACAGGACTACTCCTACGAGCAGTACTTC
CDR3aa: CASSLGQDYSYEQYF

v_gene: TRBV29-1
d_gene: -
abundance: -
j_gene: TRBJ1-4
len: 13
CDR3nt: TGCAGCGTTGCGCCAGTCAAGGGGGAAAAACTGTTTTTT
CDR3aa: CSVAPVKGEKLFF

v_gene: TRBV5-1
d_gene: -
abundance: -
j_gene: TRBJ2-5
len: 13
CDR3nt: TGCGCCAGCAGCTTGGGACAGCGAGAGACCCAGTACTTC
CDR3aa: CASSLGQRETQYF

v_gene: TRBV11-2
d_gene: -
abundance: -
j_gene: TRBJ1-6
len: 17
CDR3nt: TGTGCCAGCAGCCTGCAATACCGGGATGCTTATAATTCACCCCTCCACTTT
CDR3aa: CASSLQYRDAYNSPLHF

v_gene: TRBV9
d_gene: -
abundance: -
j_gene: TRBJ1-6
len: 16
CDR3nt: TGTGCCAGCAGCGATAACACCGCCGAGGGTAGTTCACCCCTCCACTTT
CDR3aa: CASSDNTAEGSSPLHF

v_gene: TRBV4-1
d_gene: TRBD2
abundance: -
j_gene: TRBJ2-1
len: 20
CDR3nt: TGCGCCAGCAGCCAATTTGTTGCGGGGACTAGCCAAACCAATTACAATGAGCAGTTCTTC
CDR3aa: CASSQFVAGTSQTNYNEQFF

v_gene: TRBV4-1
d_gene: -
abundance: -
j_gene: TRBJ2-3
len: 14
CDR3nt: TGCGCCAGCAGCCAAGATGGGACTCAGGATACGCAGTATTTT
CDR3aa: CASSQDGTQDTQYF

v_gene: TRBV6-5
d_gene: -
abundance: few
j_gene: TRBJ1-2
len: 13
CDR3nt: TGTGCCAGCAGCCTCCCCAGCGACTATGGCTACACCTTC
CDR3aa: CASSLPSDYGYTF

v_gene: TRBV9
d_gene: -
abundance: -
j_gene: TRBJ2-1
len: 10
CDR3nt: TGTGCCAGCAGCGGCAATGAGCAGTTCTTC
CDR3aa: CASSGNEQFF

v_gene: TRBV19
d_gene: TRBD1
abundance: few
j_gene: TRBJ1-2
len: 15
CDR3nt: TGTGCCACCCGACAGGGGGCGCGGCCAAACTATGGCTACACCTTC
CDR3aa: CATRQGARPNYGYTF

v_gene: TRBV7-2
d_gene: TRBD2
abundance: -
j_gene: TRBJ2-5
len: 14
CDR3nt: TGTGCCAGCAGATGGACTAGCGCCCAAGAGACCCAGTACTTC
CDR3aa: CASRWTSAQETQYF

v_gene: TRBV7-2
d_gene: TRBD1
abundance: -
j_gene: TRBJ2-1
len: 18
CDR3nt: TGTGCCAGCAGCCCAAGGACAGGGGGCTTGGTAGGGGACAATGAGCAGTTCTTC
CDR3aa: CASSPRTGGLVGDNEQFF

v_gene: TRBV19
d_gene: -
abundance: -
j_gene: TRBJ2-7
len: 12
CDR3nt: TGTGCCAGTAGTATGGTTGGCTACGAGCAGTACTTC
CDR3aa: CASSMVGYEQYF

v_gene: TRBV15
d_gene: TRBD2
abundance: -
j_gene: TRBJ2-1
len: 17
CDR3nt: TGTGCCACCAGCAGAGATGGGCTAGCGGAGAGATACAATGAGCAGTTCTTC
CDR3aa: CATSRDGLAERYNEQFF

v_gene: TRBV5-5
d_gene: -
abundance: -
j_gene: TRBJ1-1
len: 15
CDR3nt: TGTGCCAGCAGCTTGGAGGTGAACTGGAACACTGAAGCTTTCTTT
CDR3aa: CASSLEVNWNTEAFF

v_gene: TRBV11-1
d_gene: TRBD2
abundance: -
j_gene: TRBJ2-1
len: 19
CDR3nt: TGTGCCAGCAGCTTCCCCGGGACTAGCGAGAATCTTTATTTCAATGAGCAGTTCTTC
CDR3aa: CASSFPGTSENLYFNEQFF

v_gene: TRBV9
d_gene: -
abundance: -
j_gene: TRBJ2-3
len: 14
CDR3nt: TGTGCCAGCGGGTATGGACCTAGCACAGATACGCAGTATTTT
CDR3aa: CASGYGPSTDTQYF

v_gene: TRBV6-6
d_gene: -
abundance: once
j_gene: TRBJ1-6
len: 14
CDR3nt: TGTGCCAGCCGGGACGGCTCCTATAATTCACCCCTCCACTTT
CDR3aa: CASRDGSYNSPLHF

v_gene: TRBV10-3
d_gene: TRBD1
abundance: many
j_gene: TRBJ2-7
len: 15
CDR3nt: TGTGCCATCAGTGACCCCCCGGGACAGGTCTACGAGCAGTACTTC
CDR3aa: CAISDPPGQVYEQYF

v_gene: TRBV7-9
d_gene: -
abundance: few
j_gene: TRBJ2-2
len: 14
CDR3nt: TGTGCCAGCAGCTTAGAGGGCAAGACCGGGGAGCTGTTTTTT
CDR3aa: CASSLEGKTGELFF

v_gene: TRBV19
d_gene: -
abundance: -
j_gene: TRBJ1-2
len: 14
CDR3nt: TGTGCCAGTAGTATTGGTGAGGGACTGATTGGCTACACCTTC
CDR3aa: CASSIGEGLIGYTF

v_gene: TRBV7-9
d_gene: -
abundance: once
j_gene: TRBJ2-1
len: 15
CDR3nt: TGTGCCAGCAGCGCCACCCTAGACAGCTACAATGAGCAGTTCTTC
CDR3aa: CASSATLDSYNEQFF

v_gene: TRBV7-7
d_gene: -
abundance: -
j_gene: TRBJ2-2
len: 13
CDR3nt: TGTGCTAGCAGCTTTAGGGGGACCGGGGAGCTGTTTTTT
CDR3aa: CASSFRGTGELFF